This TCR beta chain was identified during a study of human T cells and chemical hapten exposure. About this clonotype: Its antigen is unidentified.

Time point noted: patch test 3, about 24 weeks after DPC sensitization. Noted treatment: therapeutic diphenylcyclopropenone sensitization with weekly scalp DPC. In germline, CDR1 is SGHTA, CDR2 FQGNSA. V shed 1 base and J shed 4 bases, with 6 bases lying between them. This CDR3 is 13 amino acids long. Unique molecular identifiers were linked by the library to individual cDNA molecules. In the source study's methods: Counting gave a median of roughly 100,000 TCRs per sample, with values ranging from about 23,224 to 700,000. TCRdb processed the RACE reads anew with MiXCR; each CDR3 protein has one entry. What appears here as the V and J calls and clone size reflects TCRdb's work, not the paper's. The repertoire holds under 200,000 distinct CDR3 sequences, with roughly 26% as singletons. Whole-study results and caveats: The number of TCRs over 1 in 1000 frequency stayed unchanged after DPC.

The V gene is TRBV7-2, the J gene TRBJ2-3; no clear D gene. The sequences come from whole blood, collected in connection with sensitization to the hapten diphenylcyclopropenone (DPC). The clonotype originates from a woman between 18 and 29 years old with alopecia areata. Some clones in this sample may be carry-over from other donors' samples. This CDR3 reads CASSLVQADTQYF. The CDR3 DNA follows: TGTGCCAGCAGCTTAGTGCAGGCAGATACGCAGTATTTT. Full variable domain (missing parts from reference TRBV7-2 and TRBJ2-3): GAGVSQSPSNKVTEKGKDVELRCDPISGHTALYWYRQSLGQGLEFLIYFQGNSAPDKSGLPSDRFSAERTGGSVSTLTIQRTQQEDSAVYLCASSLVQADTQYFGPGTRLTVL.